This TCR beta chain was found in a study of shared clonotypes between healthy human individuals. General study findings and limits: Despite large depth, sorted-subset datasets appeared incompletely sequenced. Clonotype sharing across a few donors was observed for about 4.8% of naive CD4 clonotypes.

There were no recent acute infections or vaccinations among the donors, who were healthy HIV-negative adults. Measured with immunoSEQ multiplex PCR; TCRdb has only the in-frame clones, and not every one. The sample lists about 1 million clones, about 75% seen once, with approximately 1.5% in the top ten. Notes on this clone: Its antigen is still unknown.

The junction had 8 bases not matched to a gene; V was cut back by 4 bases and J by 6 bases. This CDR3 is built from 15 residues. The germline CDR1 and CDR2 sequences are MNHEY and SVGAGI. The specimen was memory CD4+ T cells sorted from blood. This sample's subset: CD45RA-negative fraction. V usage is TRBV6-5 and J usage is TRBJ1-2; TRBD1 aligns across 10 bases. This TCR came from a man aged 18 to 29 in good health. The CDR3 loop reads CASSSPGQGVDGYTF. The DNA of the CDR3 is TGTGCCAGCAGTTCCCCCGGACAGGGGGTAGATGGCTACACCTTC.